What follows are 7 T cell receptor beta chains derived from one specimen sequenced in a study of OX40 agonist ivuxolimab in advanced cancers. Clones were read by immunoSEQ multiplex PCR, and TCRdb kept only the in-frame ones, dropping some. The sample carries about 48,000 clones, approximately 84% recorded once. The source material was CD4+ or CD8+ T cells sorted from blood, sampled in a trial of the OX40 agonist ivuxolimab. The receptors derive from an adult with an advanced solid tumor such as melanoma, head and neck, liver or kidney cancer.

As concerns this clone: Compared with germline, one end of the junction differs, possibly owing to a read error. The chain employs TRBV29-1 and TRBJ2-5; D perhaps matches TRBD1 (5 bases). Germline assignment: CDR1 SQVTM and CDR2 ANQGSEA. The CDR3 runs 14 residues. The CDR3 loop is CSAPRAGYQEAQYF. The CDR3 nucleotides are TGCAGCGCCCCCCGGGCAGGGTATCAAGAGGCCCAGTACTTC. Filled out from reference TRBV29-1 and TRBJ2-5, the complete variable domain reads SAVISQKPSRDICQRGTSLTIQCQVDSQVTMMFWYRQQPGQSLTLIATANQGSEATYESGFVIDKFPISRPNLTFSTLTVSNMSPEDSSIYLCSAPRAGYQEAQYFGPGTRLLVL.

CDR3 region: CASSHPLITSGVHNEQFF. DNA for the CDR3: TGCGCCAGCAGCCACCCCCTAATAACTAGCGGGGTACACAATGAGCAGTTCTTC. This rearrangement joins TRBV4-1 to TRBJ2-1; 10 nucleotides line up with TRBD2. There are 18 residues in the CDR3. With V trimmed by 3 bases and J by 5 bases, 13 bases remained unmatched. CDR1 and CDR2 from the germline V gene are MGHRA and YSYEKL.

The J gene is TRBJ2-2, the V gene TRBV14; the D gene could be TRBD1 or TRBD2 (5 bases each). Trimming stripped 1 base from V and 7 bases from J, with 13 bases between. CDR1 SGHDN and CDR2 FVKESK come from the germline V gene. This CDR3 spans 15 amino acids. The CDR3 bases are TGTGCCAGCAGCCAAGTTCAGGGACGGATCGGGGAGCTGTTTTTT. Amino acids: CASSQVQGRIGELFF.

V is TRBV11-2 and J is TRBJ2-1; 11 nucleotides match TRBD2. V lost 5 bases, J lost 3 bases, and 3 bases stayed unmatched. Germline loops: CDR1 SGHAT, CDR2 FQNNGV. CDR3 size: 15 residues. The CDR3 is CASSVTSGSYNEQFF. The DNA for the CDR3 is TGTGCCAGCAGCGTTACTAGCGGGAGCTACAATGAGCAGTTCTTC.

J is TRBJ2-2 and V is TRBV5-1; no firm D call. Trimming took 2 bases from V and 1 from J, leaving 12 bases between them. This CDR3 is 16 amino acids long. Per the germline V gene, CDR1 is SGHRS and CDR2 is YFSETQ. The CDR3 here is CASSFGPRENTGELFF. CDR3 DNA sequence: TGCGCCAGCAGCTTCGGTCCTAGGGAGAACACCGGGGAGCTGTTTTTT.

The gene calls are TRBV5-1 and TRBJ2-3; TRBD2 matches at 12 bases. V lost 0 bases to trimming and J lost 4 bases; unmatched junction nucleotides: 6. The CDR3 loop spans 17 amino acids. Per the germline V gene, CDR1 is SGHRS and CDR2 is YFSETQ. CDR3 region: CASSLASSGRGSDTQYF. The CDR3 DNA reads TGCGCCAGCAGCTTGGCTTCTAGCGGGAGGGGGTCAGATACGCAGTATTTT.

V and J are TRBV2 and TRBJ2-4, with TRBD1 identical over 7 bases. Germline assignment: CDR1 SNHLY and CDR2 FYNNEI. The CDR3 covers 15 residues. Unmatched junction bases numbered 3, after V lost 4 bases and J lost 0 bases. The CDR3 here is CASSGNRGAKNIQYF. CDR3 in DNA: TGTGCCAGCAGTGGAAACAGGGGAGCCAAAAACATTCAGTACTTC.